This record looks at one TCR beta chain sequence and its context. These data originate in a study of blood T cell repertoires in COVID-19. On the study more broadly: Some COVID-19 samples were acute and others convalescent; all came from the United States, Italy and Spain. T cells, B-cell-depleted T cells, or PBMCs provided the cDNA or gDNA that served as material.

Data came from immunoSEQ multiplex PCR; TCRdb stores just in-frame clones and leaves some out. Counted here are a few hundred thousand clones, 70% to 90% occurring once; the ten biggest clones make up over 2.5%. Specimen: peripheral blood. The TCR originated in a man in his sixties with acute or convalescent COVID-19.

The CDR3 DNA follows: TGCGCCAGCAGCCAAGTTGCCCGTACTAGCGGAGCCTACGAGCAGTACTTC. As protein: CASSQVARTSGAYEQYF. The rearrangement uses TRBV4-3 and TRBJ2-7, with 8 bases that match TRBD2. The CDR3 sequence is 17 residues long. Germline V lookup: CDR1 LGHNA, CDR2 YSLEER. V lost 1 base, J lost 2 bases, and 10 bases stayed unmatched.